This TCR beta chain originates from a study of pediatric ulcerative colitis. Clones were sequenced by immunoSEQ multiplex PCR, and TCRdb holds only the in-frame ones, with some missing. Among about 64,000 clones listed, approximately 87% were seen once. The germline V gene has CDR1 MNHEY and CDR2 SMNVEV (reference sequence). The length of the CDR3 is 15 residues. V lost 0 bases and J 3 bases, leaving 9 bases between the germline ends. This clonotype originated in a boy aged 5-17 years with severe ulcerative colitis. This chain uses TRBV27 with TRBJ2-1, with TRBD2 as a possible D gene (6 bases). Sequencing was performed on blood. CDR3 residues: CASSLSAGFYNEQFF. The CDR3 DNA is TGTGCCAGCAGTTTATCGGCGGGATTCTACAATGAGCAGTTCTTC.